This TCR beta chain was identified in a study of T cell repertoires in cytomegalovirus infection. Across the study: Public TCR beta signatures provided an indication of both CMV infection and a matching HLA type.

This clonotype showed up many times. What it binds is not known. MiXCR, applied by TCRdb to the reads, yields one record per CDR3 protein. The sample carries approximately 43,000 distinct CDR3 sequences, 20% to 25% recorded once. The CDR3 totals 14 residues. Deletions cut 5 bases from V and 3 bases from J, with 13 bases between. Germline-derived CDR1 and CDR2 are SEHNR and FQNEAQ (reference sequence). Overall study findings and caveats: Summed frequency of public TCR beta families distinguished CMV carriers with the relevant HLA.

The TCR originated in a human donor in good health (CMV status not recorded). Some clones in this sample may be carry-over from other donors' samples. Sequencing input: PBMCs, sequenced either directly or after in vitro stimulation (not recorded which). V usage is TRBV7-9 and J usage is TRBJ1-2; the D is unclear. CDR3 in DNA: TGTGCCAGCAGCGCCAGGCGCTCCCACTATGGCTACACCTTC. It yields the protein CASSARRSHYGYTF.